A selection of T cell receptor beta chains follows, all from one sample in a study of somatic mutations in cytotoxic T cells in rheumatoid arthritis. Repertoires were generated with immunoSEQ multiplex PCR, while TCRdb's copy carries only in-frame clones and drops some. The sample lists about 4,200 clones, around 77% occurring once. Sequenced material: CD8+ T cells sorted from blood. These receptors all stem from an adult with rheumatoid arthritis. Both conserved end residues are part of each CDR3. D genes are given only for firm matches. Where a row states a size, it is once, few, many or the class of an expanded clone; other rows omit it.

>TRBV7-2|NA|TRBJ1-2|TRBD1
TGTGCCAGCAGCTTAATGGCAGGGGGTGGTGGCTACACCTTC
CASSLMAGGGGYTF
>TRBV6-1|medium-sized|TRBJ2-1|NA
TGTGCCAGCAGTGCCTCAGAGGGATCCCCCACTGAGCAGTTCTTC
CASSASEGSPTEQFF
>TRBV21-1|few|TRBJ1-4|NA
TGTGCCAGCAGTTCCGACAGGGCGATTGAGGAAAAACTGTTTTTT
CASSSDRAIEEKLFF
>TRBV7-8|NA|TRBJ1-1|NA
TGTGCCAGCAGCTTAGATTCCGGACAGCATTTTGAAGCTTTCTTT
CASSLDSGQHFEAFF
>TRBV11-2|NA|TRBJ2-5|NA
TGTGCCAGCAGCGCTTTCCAAGAGACCCAGTACTTC
CASSAFQETQYF
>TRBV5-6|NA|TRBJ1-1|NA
TGTGCCAGCAGCTTTCGGTACGATCGCACTGAAGCTTTCTTT
CASSFRYDRTEAFF
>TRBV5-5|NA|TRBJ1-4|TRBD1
TGTGCCAGCAGCTTTAGCAGGGGGAGTGAAAAACTGTTTTTT
CASSFSRGSEKLFF
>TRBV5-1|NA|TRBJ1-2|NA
TGCGAAAACCTTAGGGGTTTTTATGGCTACACCTTC
CENLRGFYGYTF
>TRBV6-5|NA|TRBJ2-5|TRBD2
TGTGCCAGCAGCGTCGGGAGGGCGACCCAGTACTTC
CASSVGRATQYF
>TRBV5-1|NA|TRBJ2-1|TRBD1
TGCGCCAGCAGCTTGGAGGGACAGGGCTACAATGAGCAGTTCTTC
CASSLEGQGYNEQFF
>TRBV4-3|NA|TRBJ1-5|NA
TGCGCCAGCAGCCAAGATCCGGGGGGGGGCAATCAGCCCCAGCATTTT
CASSQDPGGGNQPQHF
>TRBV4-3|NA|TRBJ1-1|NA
TGCGCCAGCAGCCAATTAAAGGGCACTGAAGCTTTCTTT
CASSQLKGTEAFF
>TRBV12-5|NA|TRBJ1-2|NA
TGTGCTAGTGCCCCATCGGGGGGACCCTATGGCTACACCTTC
CASAPSGGPYGYTF
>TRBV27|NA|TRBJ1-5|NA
TGTGCCAGCGGGCCAGGACTATATCAGCCCCAGCATTTT
CASGPGLYQPQHF
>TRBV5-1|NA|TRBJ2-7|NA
TGCGCCAGCACCCGGTGGGATCCGACGAGCTCCTACGAGCAGTACTTC
CASTRWDPTSSYEQYF
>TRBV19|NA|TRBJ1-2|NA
TGTGCCAGTAGCCCGACAGCTAACTATGGCTACACCTTC
CASSPTANYGYTF
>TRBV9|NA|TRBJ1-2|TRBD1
TGTGCCAGCAGCCCAGAAGGACAGGCCAACTATGGCTACACCTTC
CASSPEGQANYGYTF
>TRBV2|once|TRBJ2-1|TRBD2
TGTGCCAGCAGTGAAGGGGTTGGAGGGGTTGTACTAGCGGGAGCCTACAATGAGCAGTTCTTC
CASSEGVGGVVLAGAYNEQFF
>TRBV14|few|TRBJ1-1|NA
TGTGCCAGCAGCCAAGGAGACAGGCCCGACTCTTTCTTT
CASSQGDRPDSFF
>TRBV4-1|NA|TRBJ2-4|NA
TGCGCCAGCAGCCAGGGCCCGCTGGGGAACATTCAGTACTTC
CASSQGPLGNIQYF
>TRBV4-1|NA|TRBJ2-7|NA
TGCGCCAGCAGCGTCTGGGGGGGGCCCTACGAGCAGTACTTC
CASSVWGGPYEQYF
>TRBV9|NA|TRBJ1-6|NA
TGTGCCAGCAGCTCCGGGGATTCACCCCTCCACTTT
CASSSGDSPLHF
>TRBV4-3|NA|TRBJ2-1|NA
TGCGCCAGCAGCCAAGATGGGATAGCGCGCTACAATGAGCAGTTCTTC
CASSQDGIARYNEQFF
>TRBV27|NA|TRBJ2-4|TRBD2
TGTGCCAGCAGTATCCTAGCGGGGGCGACCCCTGAGGCCAAAAACATTCAGTACTTC
CASSILAGATPEAKNIQYF
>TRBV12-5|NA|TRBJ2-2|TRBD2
TGTGCTAGTGGCCCGCTAGCGGCCGGAACCGGGGAGCTGTTTTTT
CASGPLAAGTGELFF
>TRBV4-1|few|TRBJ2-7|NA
TGTGCCAGCAGCCAAGTTGGGGGGCGGGACGAGCAGTACTTC
CASSQVGGRDEQYF
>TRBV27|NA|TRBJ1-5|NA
TGTGCCAGCAGGGGAGTTGGACGAGGGGGGAGCAATCAGCCCCAGCATTTT
CASRGVGRGGSNQPQHF
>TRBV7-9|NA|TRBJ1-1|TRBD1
TGTGCCAGCAGCCCGGACAGGGGGCACAGGACTGAAGCTTTCTTT
CASSPDRGHRTEAFF
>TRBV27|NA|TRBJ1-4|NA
TGTGCCAGCAGAACCCGGGAAAAACTGTTTTTT
CASRTREKLFF
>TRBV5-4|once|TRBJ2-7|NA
TGTGCCAGCAGCCAAGTTGGGGGGCGGGACGAGCAGTACTTC
CASSQVGGRDEQYF
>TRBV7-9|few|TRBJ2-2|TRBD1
TGTGCCAGCAGCCCGACAGGGGGCCCGAACACCGGGGAGCTGTTTTTT
CASSPTGGPNTGELFF
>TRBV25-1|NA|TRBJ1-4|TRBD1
TGTGCCAGCAGCCCTTCGGGGGGGACAGGGGCCTCGTCTTTT
CASSPSGGTGASSF
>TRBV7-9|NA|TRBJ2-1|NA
TGTGCCGGGGGCGGTTCCTCCTACAATGAGCAGTTCTTC
CAGGGSSYNEQFF
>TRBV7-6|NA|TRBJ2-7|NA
TGTGCCAGCAGCTTAGTGGCTAGCGCGAGCTCCTACGAGCAGTACTTC
CASSLVASASSYEQYF
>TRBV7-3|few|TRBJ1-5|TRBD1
TGTGCCAGCAGCTTAGGGACAGGGGTAAGTCAGCCCCAGCATTTT
CASSLGTGVSQPQHF
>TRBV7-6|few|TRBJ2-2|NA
TGTGCCAGCAGCCCTGACACCGGGGAGCTGTTTTTT
CASSPDTGELFF
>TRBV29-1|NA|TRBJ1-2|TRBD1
TGCAGCGTTGAATCGGCAGGTTTACAGGGGGTCGATGGCTACACCTTC
CSVESAGLQGVDGYTF
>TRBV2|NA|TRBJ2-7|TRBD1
TGTGCCACGAAGGACAGGCCGAGCTCCTACGAGCAGTACTTC
CATKDRPSSYEQYF
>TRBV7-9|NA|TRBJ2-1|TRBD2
TGTGCCAGCAGCTTAGGGGAGGGTTGGAGCTCCTACAATGAGCAGTTCTTC
CASSLGEGWSSYNEQFF
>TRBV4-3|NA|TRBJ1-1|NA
TGCGCCAGCAGCCAAGATCGACGGGGGTTTAACACTGAAGCTTTCTTT
CASSQDRRGFNTEAFF
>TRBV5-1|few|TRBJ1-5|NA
TGCGCCAGCAGCTTGGAAGGGGACCGGCCCCAGCATTTT
CASSLEGDRPQHF
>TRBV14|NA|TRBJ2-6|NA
TGTGCCAGCAGCTCTCTCCTGAGTGGGGCCAACGTCCTGACTTTC
CASSSLLSGANVLTF
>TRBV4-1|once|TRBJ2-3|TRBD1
TGCGCCAGCAGCCAAGTAGGACAGGGGGCAACAGATACGCAGTATTTT
CASSQVGQGATDTQYF
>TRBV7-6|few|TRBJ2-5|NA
TGTGCCAGCAGCTTCCAGGGGACACAGAGGGAGACCCAGTACTTC
CASSFQGTQRETQYF
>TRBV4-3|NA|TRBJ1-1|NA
TGCGCCAGCAGCCAAGACGTGGAGACTGTCCACACTGAAGCTTTCTTT
CASSQDVETVHTEAFF
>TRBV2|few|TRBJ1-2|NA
TGTGCCAGCAGTGACGTAGGCGGGGGTAACTATGGCTACACCTTC
CASSDVGGGNYGYTF